This entry concerns a single T cell receptor beta chain. The antigen is undetermined. These data are taken from a study of lymphopenia after photon versus proton radiotherapy. Trimming cost V 3 bases and J 5 bases, with 14 bases left between them. CDR1 GTSNPN and CDR2 SVGIG come from the germline V gene (reference sequence). The CDR3 is 14 amino acids. Study results and limitations: A bigger post-nadir fall in TCR diversity correlated inversely with survival time in deceased patients. Better survival with proton therapy was suggested as possible, not demonstrated. After the lymphocyte nadir, photon-treated repertoires showed oligoclonal expansion, especially of CD8+ Temra cells. Under photons, naive T cells and diversity fell while effector/memory populations rose.

Sequenced by immunoSEQ multiplex PCR; TCRdb stores in-frame clones only, minus some. The sample includes around 160,000 clones, roughly nine tenths seen only once; the top ten take around 5%. The chain couples TRBV30 to TRBJ2-1; D may be TRBD2 (6 bases). The receptor's source is a man over 45 with gastric cancer. The specimen was peripheral blood, collected from a patient treated with photon-based radiotherapy. The CDR3 loop reads CAWSKLARNNEQFF. CDR3 nucleotides: TGTGCCTGGAGCAAGCTAGCGAGGAACAATGAGCAGTTCTTC.